Shown below are 18 T cell receptor beta chains from a single sample sequenced in a study of early T cells in non-severe SARS-CoV-2 infection. TCRdb analysed the 5' RACE reads with MiXCR anew, one entry per CDR3 protein. The table lists 95,000 to 100,000 distinct CDR3 sequences, roughly 13% of them singletons. The specimen sequenced was whole blood. The receptors come from an adult who was a healthcare worker with PCR-confirmed SARS-CoV-2 infection or an uninfected control (not recorded which).

This clonotype was seen a handful of times. This chain links TRBV5-1 with TRBJ2-7; unclear D gene. Germline V gene lookup returns CDR1 SGHRS and CDR2 YFSETQ. Between the trimmed V and J ends, which lost 4 bases and 3 bases, there was a span of 17 bases. The CDR3 spans 15 residues. The CDR3 bases are TGCGCCAGCAGCCCCCGAAGGACGGACGACTACGAGCAGTACTTC. It is translated as CASSPRRTDDYEQYF.

In the case of this clonotype: A much larger clone differs by one base, so this may be a read error. This sequence joins TRBV7-8 and TRBJ2-7, with D hard to call. The CDR3 sequence is 11 residues long. Looked up from germline, CDR1 is SGHVS and CDR2 is FQNEAQ. This chain's CDR3 is CVSSPKSEQYF. The CDR3, as DNA: TGTGTCAGCAGCCCAAAAAGCGAGCAGTACTTC.

This chain joins TRBV7-3 and TRBJ2-3; D is uncertain. The CDR3 loop spans 14 amino acids. V was clipped by 4 bases and J by 1 base, with 9 bases between them. The germline V gene has CDR1 SGHTA and CDR2 FQGTGA. DNA of the CDR3: TGTGCCAGCAGCTCCGCTCGCGGCACAGATACGCAGTATTTT. It encodes CASSSARGTDTQYF.

Only a few counts were recorded for this clonotype. The rearrangement links TRBV19 to TRBJ2-7, with 8 bases lining up with TRBD1. The germline V gene has CDR1 LNHDA and CDR2 SQIVND (reference sequence). The CDR3 has 13 residues. J gave up 6 bases and V 5 bases, and 6 bases lay outside the gene matches. The DNA for the CDR3 is TGTGCCAGTAGTTCAGGGACAGGAGGCGAGCAGTACTTC. It translates to CASSSGTGGEQYF.

The chain employs TRBV9 and TRBJ2-3; 8 bases are shared with TRBD1. Trimming removed 3 bases from V and 6 bases from J; junction bases left unmatched: 9. This CDR3 spans 15 amino acids. Germline CDR1 reads SGDLS; CDR2 reads YYNGEE. The CDR3 DNA reads as TGTGCCAGCAGCGGACCCCAGGGGGCGCGGGATACGCAGTATTTT. Amino acids: CASSGPQGARDTQYF.

In this sample, this clonotype turned up many times. The chain carries TRBV5-1 and TRBJ2-1, with 9 bases that match TRBD1. V gave up 0 bases and J gave up 4 bases; unmatched junction bases: 5. In germline, CDR1 is SGHRS, CDR2 YFSETQ. This CDR3 comprises 16 residues. CDR3 sequence: CASSLAGQGGYNEQFF. The CDR3 coding sequence is TGCGCCAGCAGCTTGGCGGGACAGGGAGGGTACAATGAGCAGTTCTTC.

V gene TRBV28 combines with J gene TRBJ2-5; D might be TRBD2 (6 bases). The CDR3 is 13 amino acids. CDR1 and CDR2 from the germline V gene are MDHEN and SYDVKM. V was shortened by 5 bases and J by 4 bases, with 11 bases between the two germline ends. The CDR3 DNA sequence: TGTGCCAGCAGTGCGGGGCGGCGAGAGACCCAGTACTTC. It is translated as CASSAGRRETQYF. Full variable domain (rest looked up from reference TRBV28 and TRBJ2-5): DVKVTQSSRYLVKRTGEKVFLECVQDMDHENMFWYRQDPGLGLRLIYFSYDVKMKEKGDIPEGYSVSREKKERFSLILESASTNQTSMYLCASSAGRRETQYFGPGTRLLVL.

This clonotype was picked up many times. The chain has TRBV28 and TRBJ1-5, with a tentative D call TRBD1 (5 bases). Germline assignment: CDR1 MDHEN and CDR2 SYDVKM. V was clipped by 6 bases and J by 6 bases, with 12 bases between them. The CDR3 spans 13 residues. In nucleotides, the CDR3 is TGTGCCAGCAGGCCTCCGACAGTTCAGCCCCAGCATTTT. It is translated as CASRPPTVQPQHF. The full variable domain, with the rest looked up from reference TRBV28 and TRBJ1-5, is DVKVTQSSRYLVKRTGEKVFLECVQDMDHENMFWYRQDPGLGLRLIYFSYDVKMKEKGDIPEGYSVSREKKERFSLILESASTNQTSMYLCASRPPTVQPQHFGDGTRLSIL.

The J gene is TRBJ1-2, the V gene TRBV28; weak D call: TRBD1 (5 bases). V lost 7 bases, J lost 4 bases, and 13 bases lay in between. Germline CDR1 reads MDHEN; CDR2 reads SYDVKM. This CDR3 is 13 amino acids long. CDR3 sequence reads: CASTPSGPYGYTF. CDR3 DNA sequence: TGTGCCAGCACCCCCTCGGGGCCCTATGGCTACACCTTC.

The chain joins TRBV7-2 to TRBJ2-1; TRBD2 is a possible D gene (5 bases). The germline V and J ends were trimmed by 0 bases and 4 bases, with 13 bases remaining between them. CDR3 length equals 16 residues. CDR1 and CDR2 from the germline V gene are SGHTA and FQGNSA. This CDR3 is CASSLAGAVRYNEQFF. The CDR3 bases are TGTGCCAGCAGCTTAGCGGGAGCGGTTCGGTACAATGAGCAGTTCTTC.

This clonotype has ten or more counts. The chain employs TRBV7-8 and TRBJ1-5; D unresolved. V lost 5 bases and J 4 bases, leaving 15 bases between the germline ends. Looked up from germline, CDR1 is SGHVS and CDR2 is FQNEAQ. There are 15 residues in the CDR3. The CDR3 DNA reads as TGTGCCAGCAGCCCCGGGCTTCGCCTTAATCAGCCCCAGCATTTT. It yields the protein CASSPGLRLNQPQHF.

This clonotype was seen at least ten times. The chain employs TRBV20-1 and TRBJ1-5, with TRBD1 identical over 7 bases. This CDR3 is built from 17 residues. The ends lost 5 bases at V and 0 bases at J; junction bases unmatched: 13. CDR1 is DFQATT and CDR2 is SNEGSKA in the germline V gene (reference sequence). CDR3 region: CSARGGTAIYSNQPQHF. The CDR3 nucleotides read TGCAGTGCTCGAGGAGGGACAGCAATTTATAGCAATCAGCCCCAGCATTTT.

This clonotype showed up just a few times. The chain employs TRBV28 and TRBJ2-5; a possible D gene is TRBD1 (5 bases). The CDR3 is made up of 14 amino acids. V was trimmed by 4 bases and J by 0 bases, leaving 9 bases between them. Germline V gene lookup returns CDR1 MDHEN and CDR2 SYDVKM. For the CDR3, the DNA is TGTGCCAGCAGTTGGGGCAGGGACCAAGAGACCCAGTACTTC. Protein product: CASSWGRDQETQYF.

There are a few counts of this clonotype. This chain joins TRBV3-1 and TRBJ2-7; 10 bases line up with TRBD1. CDR1 is LGHDT, CDR2 YNNKEL, per germline (reference sequence). The length of the CDR3 is 18 residues. J gave up 5 bases and V 4 bases, and 17 bases lay outside the gene matches. Here the CDR3 DNA reads TGTGCCAGCAGCCCAGGACTGGGGGCCGGGACAGGGGACCACGAGCAGTACTTC. Protein: CASSPGLGAGTGDHEQYF.

This clonotype was picked up many times. The J gene is TRBJ1-1, the V gene TRBV7-2; D remains ambiguous. The CDR3 sequence is 12 residues long. CDR1 SGHTA and CDR2 FQGNSA come from the germline V gene. V shed 5 bases and J shed 11 bases, with 15 bases lying between them. CDR3 in amino acids: CASSLRPSPAFF. DNA of the CDR3: TGTGCCAGCAGCCTAAGACCCTCCCCGGCTTTCTTT.

The chain recombines TRBV4-1 with TRBJ1-4, with D possibly TRBD1 on 5 matching bases. CDR3 length: 17 residues. Germline values: CDR1 MGHRA, CDR2 YSYEKL. The V end lost 2 bases, the J end lost 8 bases, and 21 bases lay between the germline ends. The CDR3 here is CASSQPTLGPPGEKLFF. The DNA of the CDR3 is TGCGCCAGCAGCCAACCAACCCTGGGGCCCCCTGGGGAAAAACTGTTTTTT.

This clonotype was observed at least ten times. The V gene is TRBV7-2, the J gene TRBJ2-5; D is uncertain. The CDR3 has 11 amino acids. Between the trimmed V and J ends, which lost 5 bases and 5 bases, there was a span of 6 bases. Germline-derived CDR1 and CDR2 are SGHTA and FQGNSA. The CDR3 here is CASSQLETQYF. The CDR3 nucleotides are TGTGCCAGCAGCCAACTGGAGACCCAGTACTTC.

Comments on this clonotype: This is likely a read error, given that the CDR3 carries no conserved phenylalanine or tryptophan at its end. No DNA is shown, since the ends of the CDR3 on it are uncertain; the CDR3 is the one TCRdb lists. The gene calls are TRBV7-2 and TRBJ1-1; the tabulated D call, TRBD1, remains unverified against the DNA. Germline CDR1 and CDR2: SGHTA and FQGNSA. Counting both end residues, the CDR3 totals 10 amino acids. The CDR3 is CASSFFPGCP.